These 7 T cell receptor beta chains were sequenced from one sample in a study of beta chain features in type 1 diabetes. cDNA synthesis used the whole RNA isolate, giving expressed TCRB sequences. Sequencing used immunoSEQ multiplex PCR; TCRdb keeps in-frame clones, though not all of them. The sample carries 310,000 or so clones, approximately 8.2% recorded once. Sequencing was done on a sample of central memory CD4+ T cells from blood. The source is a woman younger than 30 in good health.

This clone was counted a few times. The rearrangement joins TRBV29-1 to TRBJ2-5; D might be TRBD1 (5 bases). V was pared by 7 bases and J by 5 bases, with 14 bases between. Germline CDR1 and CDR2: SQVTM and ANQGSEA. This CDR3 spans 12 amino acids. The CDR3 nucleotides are TGCAGCGCGGTCAGGGCGGAGGAGACCCAGTACTTC. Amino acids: CSAVRAEETQYF.

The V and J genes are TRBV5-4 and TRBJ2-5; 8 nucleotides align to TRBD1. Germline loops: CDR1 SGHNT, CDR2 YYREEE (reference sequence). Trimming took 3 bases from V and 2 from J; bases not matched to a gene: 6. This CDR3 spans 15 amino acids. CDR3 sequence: CASSSPGQVQETQYF. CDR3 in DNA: TGTGCCAGCAGCTCCCCGGGACAGGTGCAAGAGACCCAGTACTTC.

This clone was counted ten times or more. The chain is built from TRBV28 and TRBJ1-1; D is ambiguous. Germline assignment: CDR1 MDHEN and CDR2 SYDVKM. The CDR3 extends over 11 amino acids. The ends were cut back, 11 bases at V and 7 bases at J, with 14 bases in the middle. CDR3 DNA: TGTGCCGTAGCTCGAGGCGGTGAAGCTTTCTTT. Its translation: CAVARGGEAFF.

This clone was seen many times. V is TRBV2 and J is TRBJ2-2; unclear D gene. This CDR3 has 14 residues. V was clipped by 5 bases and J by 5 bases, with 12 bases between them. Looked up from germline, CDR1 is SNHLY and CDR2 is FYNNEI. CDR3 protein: CASSPDPVTGELFF. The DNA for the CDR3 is TGTGCCAGCAGTCCGGATCCGGTGACCGGGGAGCTGTTTTTT.

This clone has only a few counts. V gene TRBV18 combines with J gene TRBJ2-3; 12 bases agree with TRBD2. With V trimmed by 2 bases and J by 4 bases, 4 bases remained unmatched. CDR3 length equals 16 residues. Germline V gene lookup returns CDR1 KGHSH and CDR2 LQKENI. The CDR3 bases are TGTGCCAGCTCACCATCTAGCGGGAGGGTATCAGATACGCAGTATTTT. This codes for CASSPSSGRVSDTQYF.

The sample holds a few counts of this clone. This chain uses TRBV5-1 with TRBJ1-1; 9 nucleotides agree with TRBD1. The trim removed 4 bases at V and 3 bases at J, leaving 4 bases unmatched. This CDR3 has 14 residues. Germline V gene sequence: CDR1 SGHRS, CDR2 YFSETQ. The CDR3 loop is CASSLGQGHTEAFF. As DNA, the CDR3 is TGCGCCAGCAGCCTGGGACAGGGTCACACTGAAGCTTTCTTT.

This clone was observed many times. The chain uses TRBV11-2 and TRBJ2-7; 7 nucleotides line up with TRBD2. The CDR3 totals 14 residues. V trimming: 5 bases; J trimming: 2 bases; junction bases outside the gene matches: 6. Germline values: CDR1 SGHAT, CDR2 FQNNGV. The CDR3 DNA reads TGTGCCAGCAGCCCGGGACTATTGACCTACGAGCAGTACTTC. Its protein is CASSPGLLTYEQYF. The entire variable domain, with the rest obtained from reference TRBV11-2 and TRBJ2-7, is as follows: EAGVAQSPRYKIIEKRQSVAFWCNPISGHATLYWYQQILGQGPKLLIQFQNNGVVDDSQLPKDRFSAERLKGVDSTLKIQPAKLEDSAVYLCASSPGLLTYEQYFGPGTRLTVT.